Below, 14 T cell receptor beta chains from the same sample are listed, as sequenced in a study of tumor-infiltrating lymphocytes in primary liver carcinoma. Synthesis of TCR beta cDNA was carried out from 450 to 650 ng total RNA with a constant-region primer. Three nested multiplex PCR rounds, a slightly modified ARM-PCR method, built the TCR beta libraries. In the first two PCR rounds, TRBV1-TRBV30 forward primers were paired with a C-beta reverse primer, and each round lasted about 9 cycles. TCRdb independently ran MiXCR on the multiplex PCR reads; one entry per CDR3 protein. The sample holds 300,000 to 400,000 distinct CDR3 sequences; around three fifths are singletons and the top ten take roughly 6%. Unsorted whole blood supplied the blood RNA, and germline DNA was isolated too. The sequencing input was peripheral blood. These receptors were taken from a middle-aged man with primary liver carcinoma and hepatitis B virus infection.

In its sample, this clonotype was seen once. Because it lacks the conserved phenylalanine or tryptophan at the end, this CDR3 is likely a read error. The DNA is left out, because the CDR3 cannot be placed on it with certainty; the CDR3 is given as TCRdb lists it. The rearrangement uses TRBV29-1 and TRBJ1-2; TRBD1, the D gene given by the table, was not confirmed from the DNA. In germline, CDR1 is SQVTM, CDR2 ANQGSEA. From its first to its last residue, the CDR3 has 12 amino acids. CDR3 sequence: CSVEGGNFGYTS.

This chain joins TRBV11-2 and TRBJ1-1; no reliable D call. Germline CDR1 is SGHAT and CDR2 is FQNNGV. Trimming cost V 5 bases and J 7 bases, with 14 bases left between them. The CDR3 is 13 amino acids. In nucleotides, the CDR3 is TGTGCCAGCAGCCGTGGTCTCGGGGATGAAGCTTTCTTT. This codes for CASSRGLGDEAFF.

For this clonotype: One end of the junction does not line up with germline, which may come from a read error. The V and J genes are TRBV11-2 and TRBJ2-1; no clear D. The CDR3 runs 14 residues. Germline assignment: CDR1 SGHAT and CDR2 FQNNGV. For the CDR3, the DNA is TGTGGCAGCTCACCGGGCGGACGCTACAATGAGCAGTTCTTC. Residues: CGSSPGGRYNEQFF.

This clonotype came up a few times. The CDR3: CASSPRQLGTDTQYF. The CDR3 DNA follows: TGTGCCAGCAGTCCAAGACAGCTAGGCACAGATACGCAGTATTTT. This sequence joins TRBV12-3 or TRBV12-4 and TRBJ2-3, with a weak D call TRBD1 (5 bases). The CDR3 has 15 amino acids. V was pared by 5 bases and J by 1 base, with 13 bases between.

A remark on this clonotype: The germline gene is not matched at one end of the junction; a read error may be the cause. The gene calls are TRBV5-1 and TRBJ1-3; the D gene is possibly TRBD1 (6 bases). CDR1 and CDR2 from the germline V gene are SGHRS and YFSETQ. This CDR3 has 14 amino acids. CDR3 coding DNA: TGCACCAGCACCCCTTCGGACAGTGGAAACACCATATATTTT. Residues: CTSTPSDSGNTIYF.

In its sample, this clonotype was seen once. This may arise from a read error, as a much more abundant clone is one base away. CDR3 in DNA: TGTGCCAGCAGCCTGAACTCCTACAATGATCAGCTCTTC. As protein: CASSLNSYNDQLF. This chain links TRBV11-1 with TRBJ2-1; D remains unclear. Germline assignment: CDR1 SGHAT and CDR2 FQDESV (reference sequence). This CDR3 region has 13 residues.

The V call is TRBV12-3 or TRBV12-4, the J call TRBJ2-5, with 10 bases aligning to TRBD2. There are 16 residues in the CDR3. V lost 6 bases to trimming and J lost 3 bases; unmatched junction nucleotides: 10. The CDR3 spells CASSPGLAERKETQYF. The DNA of the CDR3 is TGTGCCAGCAGCCCAGGACTAGCGGAGAGGAAAGAGACCCAGTACTTC.

Note on this clonotype: Germline is not matched at one junction end, which may reflect a read error. The chain is built from TRBV5-1 and TRBJ2-2; no definite D call. Looked up from germline, CDR1 is SGHRS and CDR2 is YFSETQ. This CDR3 region has 14 residues. The CDR3 sequence is CACSSSVGSGELFF. In nucleotides, the CDR3 is TGCGCCTGCAGCTCAAGTGTGGGTTCCGGGGAGCTGTTTTTT.

Points on this clonotype: A much larger clone differs by one base, so this may be a read error. The chain has TRBV4-1 and TRBJ2-3; D is unresolved. The CDR3 consists of 14 residues. Germline CDR1 and CDR2: MGHRA and YSYEKL. The V end lost 2 bases, the J end lost 0 bases, and 6 bases lay between the germline ends. The CDR3 sequence: CASSQILSTDTQYF. CDR3 in DNA: TGCGCCAGCAGCCAAATCCTAAGCACAGATACGCAGTATTTT.

Worth noting for this clonotype: This clone may be a read error of a much larger clone one base away. This chain uses TRBV5-4 with TRBJ1-5, with D unclear. The V end was cut by 0 bases, the J end by 5 bases, with 9 bases between. The CDR3 runs to 14 residues. Germline-derived CDR1 and CDR2 are SGHNT and YYREEE (reference sequence). The CDR3 reads CASSLVCGDQPQHF. The CDR3 DNA reads TGTGCCAGCAGCTTGGTGTGCGGGGATCAGCCCCAGCATTTT.

The CDR3 spells CASSVQGGIQETQYF. CDR3 bases: TGTGCCAGCAGTGTCCAGGGGGGAATCCAAGAGACCCAGTACTTC. The chain carries TRBV6-1 and TRBJ2-5; tentative D call: TRBD1 (7 bases). Germline values: CDR1 MNHNS, CDR2 SASEGT. V dropped 4 bases and J dropped 1 base, with 13 bases sitting between them. The CDR3 loop spans 15 amino acids.

Points on this clonotype: Being one base from a much bigger clone, this may be a read error. The chain recombines TRBV10-3 with TRBJ2-3, with D possibly being TRBD2 (7 bases). Germline CDR1 is ENHRY and CDR2 is SYGVKD. This CDR3 contains 17 residues. V shed 8 bases and J shed 0 bases, with 21 bases lying between them. CDR3 sequence (DNA): TGTGCCATCGCCGCCCGGGGGGCAAGGACTAGCACAGATACGCAGTATTTT. As protein: CAIAARGARTSTDTQYF.

The chain couples TRBV5-1 to TRBJ2-5, with 8 positions matching TRBD1. Germline V gene data show CDR1 as SGHRS and CDR2 as YFSETQ. The CDR3 spans 16 residues. V dropped 3 bases and J dropped 4; count of bases not matched to a gene: 11. For the CDR3, the DNA is TGCGCCAGCAGCTATAGCGGACAGGGCTATGGAGAGACCCAGTACTTC. It encodes CASSYSGQGYGETQYF.

In its sample, this clonotype was seen many times. The chain recombines TRBV5-6 with TRBJ1-5; D unclear. Trimming stripped 4 bases from V and 2 bases from J, with 13 bases between. The CDR3 loop spans 15 amino acids. Germline CDR1 SGHDT, CDR2 YYEEEE. CDR3: CASSRWMEGNQPQHF. CDR3 DNA sequence: TGTGCCAGCAGCAGGTGGATGGAGGGCAATCAGCCCCAGCATTTT.